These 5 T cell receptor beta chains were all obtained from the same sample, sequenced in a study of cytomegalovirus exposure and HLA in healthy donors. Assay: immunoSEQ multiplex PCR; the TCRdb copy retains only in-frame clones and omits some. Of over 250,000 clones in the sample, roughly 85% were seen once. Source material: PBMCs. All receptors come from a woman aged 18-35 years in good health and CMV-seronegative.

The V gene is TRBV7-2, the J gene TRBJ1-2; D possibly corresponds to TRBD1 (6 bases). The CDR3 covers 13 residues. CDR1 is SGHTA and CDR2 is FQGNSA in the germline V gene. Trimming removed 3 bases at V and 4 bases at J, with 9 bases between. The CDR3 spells CASSFRQVYGYTF. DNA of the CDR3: TGTGCCAGCAGCTTTCGACAGGTCTATGGCTACACCTTC.

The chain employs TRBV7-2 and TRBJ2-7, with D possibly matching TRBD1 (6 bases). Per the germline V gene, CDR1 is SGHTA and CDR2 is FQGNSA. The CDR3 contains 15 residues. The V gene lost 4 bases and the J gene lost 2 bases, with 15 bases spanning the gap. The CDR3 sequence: CASSYQTGPTYEQYF. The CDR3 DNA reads TGTGCCAGCAGCTATCAGACAGGCCCTACCTACGAGCAGTACTTC. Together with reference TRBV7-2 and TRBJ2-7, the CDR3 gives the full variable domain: GAGVSQSPSNKVTEKGKDVELRCDPISGHTALYWYRQSLGQGLEFLIYFQGNSAPDKSGLPSDRFSAERTGGSVSTLTIQRTQQEDSAVYLCASSYQTGPTYEQYFGPGTRLTVT.

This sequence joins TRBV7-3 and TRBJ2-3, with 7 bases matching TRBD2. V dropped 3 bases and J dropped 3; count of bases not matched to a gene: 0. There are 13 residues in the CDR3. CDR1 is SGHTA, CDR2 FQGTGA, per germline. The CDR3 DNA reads TGTGCCAGCAGCTTCGGGGGGACAGATACGCAGTATTTT. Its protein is CASSFGGTDTQYF.

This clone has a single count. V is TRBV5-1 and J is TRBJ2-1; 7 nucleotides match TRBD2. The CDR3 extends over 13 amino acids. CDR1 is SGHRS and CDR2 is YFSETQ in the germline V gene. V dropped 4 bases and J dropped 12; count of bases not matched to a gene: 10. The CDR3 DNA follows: TGCGCCAGCAGCCCCTCTTTAGCGGGCTGGCAGTTCTTC. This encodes CASSPSLAGWQFF.

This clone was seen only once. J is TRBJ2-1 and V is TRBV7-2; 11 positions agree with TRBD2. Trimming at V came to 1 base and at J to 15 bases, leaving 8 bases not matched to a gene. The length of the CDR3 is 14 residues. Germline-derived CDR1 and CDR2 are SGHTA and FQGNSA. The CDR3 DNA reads TGTGCCAGCAGCTTAGTCCTAGCGGGGGGTTTTTCGTTCTTC. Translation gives CASSLVLAGGFSFF.